The clone carrying this T cell receptor (beta chain) was counted between two and nine times. PCR involved 60 Vbeta and 13 Jbeta primers. Clones were sequenced by immunoSEQ multiplex PCR, and TCRdb holds only the in-frame ones, with some missing. The sample has around 200,000 clones, approximately 59% seen once; the top ten hold 2.5% to 3%. There are 13 residues in the CDR3. Germline V CDR1 and CDR2: GTSNPN, SVGIG (reference sequence). V gave up 5 bases and J gave up 2 bases, with 11 bases separating them. This sample was included in a study of cytomegalovirus exposure and HLA in healthy donors. Sequencing was performed on PBMCs. The receptor's source is a man between 40 and 49 years old in good health and CMV-seronegative. The chain carries TRBV30 and TRBJ2-3; D might be TRBD2 (5 bases). The chain's CDR3 is CAWGLTYTDTQYF. As DNA, the CDR3 is TGTGCCTGGGGACTTACTTACACAGATACGCAGTATTTT.